This passage covers 22 T cell receptor beta chains from one sample sequenced in a study of T-cell memory formation after mild COVID-19. TCRdb passed the 5' RACE reads through MiXCR, listing each CDR3 protein once. Found here are 350,000 or so distinct CDR3 sequences, approximately 12% of them singletons; the top ten hold over 20%. Sequenced input: PBMCs or a T cell subset sorted from them (not recorded which). The receptors were sampled from a man younger than 30 who had mild COVID-19 (a few samples of this study predate the infection). Cell type and time point are not known.

The chain has TRBV6-5 and TRBJ1-3; D not resolved. V lost 6 bases and J lost 0, with 9 bases in between. The length of the CDR3 is 14 residues. The germline gives CDR1 MNHEY, CDR2 SVGAGI. The CDR3, as DNA: TGTGCCAGCAGGCCTACAGTCTCTGGAAACACCATATATTTT. Translation gives CASRPTVSGNTIYF.

The CDR3 DNA is TGCGCCAGCAGTCTTGGGGCTCCCCGAGGGGGGGGCCAGTACTTC. This gives the protein CASSLGAPRGGGQYF. The chain recombines TRBV5-1 with TRBJ2-5; TRBD2 might be the D (7 bases). Per germline, CDR1 SGHRS and CDR2 YFSETQ. The CDR3 has 15 residues. V lost 5 bases and J 10 bases, leaving 24 bases between the germline ends.

This chain uses TRBV5-1 with TRBJ2-3; D is undetermined. The CDR3 totals 13 residues. Trimming removed 3 bases at V and 4 bases at J, with 9 bases between. Germline CDR1 reads SGHRS; CDR2 reads YFSETQ. CDR3 sequence reads: CASSSARSDTQYF. CDR3 nucleotides: TGCGCCAGCAGCTCAGCTAGATCAGATACGCAGTATTTT.

This chain uses TRBV27 with TRBJ1-2, with a possible D match to TRBD1 (6 bases). V was trimmed by 5 bases and J by 5 bases, leaving 24 bases between them. The CDR3 is 17 amino acids. Germline V gene data show CDR1 as MNHEY and CDR2 as SMNVEV (reference sequence). In nucleotides, the CDR3 is TGTGCCAGCAGTGTTTCAGAAGCGGACAGCCGCTTGTATGGCTACACCTTC. Translation: CASSVSEADSRLYGYTF.

This clonotype was counted a few times. J is TRBJ2-3 and V is TRBV11-2; 8 bases align to TRBD2. Per germline, CDR1 SGHAT and CDR2 FQNNGV. The CDR3 extends over 15 amino acids. V dropped 3 bases and J dropped 4; count of bases not matched to a gene: 6. The CDR3 is CASSFISGGADTQYF. Written as DNA, the CDR3 is TGTGCCAGCAGCTTTATAAGCGGGGGCGCAGATACGCAGTATTTT.

The chain is built from TRBV5-1 and TRBJ2-4; no definite D call. Looked up from germline, CDR1 is SGHRS and CDR2 is YFSETQ. V was pared by 2 bases and J by 0 bases, with 9 bases between. This CDR3 is built from 15 residues. Here the CDR3 reads CASSLDGLAKNIQYF. The CDR3 DNA sequence: TGCGCCAGCAGCTTAGATGGGCTAGCCAAAAACATTCAGTACTTC.

In DNA form, the CDR3 reads TGTGCCAGCAGGATGGGTGGGGGGCGCATTAATGGTGTAGCTTTCTTT. It codes for CASRMGGGRINGVAFF. V is TRBV7-2 and J is TRBJ1-1, with D possibly TRBD1 on 6 matching bases. This CDR3 comprises 16 residues. Germline values: CDR1 SGHTA, CDR2 FQGNSA. V lost 6 bases and J 10 bases, leaving 27 bases between the germline ends.

Only a few counts were recorded for this clonotype. V and J are TRBV4-2 and TRBJ2-2; TRBD1 agrees at 9 bases. Germline V gene data show CDR1 as LGHNA and CDR2 as YNFKEQ. The length of the CDR3 is 16 residues. Trimming at V came to 0 bases and at J to 5 bases, leaving 4 bases not matched to a gene. CDR3 sequence reads: CASSQEAQGATGELFF. Written as DNA, the CDR3 is TGTGCCAGCAGCCAAGAGGCACAGGGGGCAACCGGGGAGCTGTTTTTT.

The chain links TRBV11-1 to TRBJ2-7; TRBD1 matches 8 bases. The CDR3 is 15 residues long. The ends lost 5 bases at V and 7 bases at J; junction bases unmatched: 13. Germline values: CDR1 SGHAT, CDR2 FQDESV (reference sequence). The CDR3, as DNA: TGTGCCAGCAGCACCTACAGGGGGAAAGGGGGTGAGCAGTACTTC. Residues: CASSTYRGKGGEQYF.

This clonotype was seen ten or more times. V usage is TRBV3-1 and J usage is TRBJ1-1; no reliable D call. The ends were cut back, 1 base at V and 0 bases at J, with 21 bases in the middle. Germline assignment: CDR1 LGHDT and CDR2 YNNKEL (reference sequence). The CDR3 runs to 19 residues. CDR3 protein: CASSQAPLGPETLNTEAFF. The CDR3 region has the DNA TGTGCCAGCAGCCAAGCCCCCCTGGGCCCGGAAACTTTGAACACTGAAGCTTTCTTT.

The chain carries TRBV11-2 and TRBJ1-5; D gene ambiguous. V lost 4 bases, J lost 4 bases, and 8 bases lay in between. The CDR3 consists of 13 residues. The germline V gene has CDR1 SGHAT and CDR2 FQNNGV. This CDR3 is CASSWSDNQPQHF. The CDR3 nucleotides read TGTGCCAGCAGCTGGAGTGATAATCAGCCCCAGCATTTT.

The CDR3 sequence is CASSPSDRGRGNTIYF. The CDR3 DNA follows: TGTGCCAGCAGCCCATCAGACAGGGGGCGGGGAAACACCATATATTTT. V gene TRBV4-2 combines with J gene TRBJ1-3; 10 bases are a match to TRBD1. The CDR3 is made up of 16 amino acids. Germline V gene lookup returns CDR1 LGHNA and CDR2 YNFKEQ. The V gene end was trimmed by 4 bases and the J gene end by 4 bases; junction bases not matched to a gene: 7.

This clonotype was recorded a few times. The rearrangement joins TRBV20-1 to TRBJ2-7; D not certain. The V and J ends lost 1 base and 1 base respectively, with 5 bases between them. Germline assignment: CDR1 DFQATT and CDR2 SNEGSKA (reference sequence). The CDR3 is made up of 12 amino acids. The CDR3 region has the DNA TGCAGTGCTAGAGTTGAGTCCTACGAGCAGTACTTC. Translation gives CSARVESYEQYF.

J is TRBJ1-6 and V is TRBV7-6; D possibly corresponds to TRBD1 (5 bases). This CDR3 is 15 amino acids long. The germline V and J ends were trimmed by 4 bases and 9 bases, with 16 bases remaining between them. The V gene's germline CDR1 is SGHVS and CDR2 FNYEAQ. DNA of the CDR3: TGTGCCAGCAGCTCCCACATCGGGGCCGCTTCACCCCTCCACTTT. The encoded protein is CASSSHIGAASPLHF.

The gene calls are TRBV12-3 or TRBV12-4 and TRBJ2-2; 8 bases are a match to TRBD1. CDR3 length equals 15 residues. Germline trimming cut 6 bases from V and 5 bases from J; bases unmatched to any gene: 8. CDR3 nucleotides: TGTGCCAGCAGCTGGGACAGGATCCAGACCGGGGAGCTGTTTTTT. Protein sequence: CASSWDRIQTGELFF.

The chain couples TRBV29-1 to TRBJ2-1; D is perhaps TRBD2 (7 bases). This CDR3 contains 16 residues. Trimming removed 0 bases from V and 9 bases from J, with 21 bases in between. Germline V gene data show CDR1 as SQVTM and CDR2 as ANQGSEA. CDR3 nucleotides: TGCAGCGTTGAAGATAGGTCGAGGGGGGGGCTGGGTGAGCAGTTCTTC. This sequence encodes CSVEDRSRGGLGEQFF.

This clonotype was picked up a small number of times. The chain is built from TRBV5-1 and TRBJ2-3; a possible D gene is TRBD1 (5 bases). The germline V gene encodes CDR1 SGHRS and CDR2 YFSETQ. This CDR3 is built from 17 residues. The V end was cut by 0 bases, the J end by 2 bases, with 16 bases between. The CDR3, as DNA: TGCGCCAGCAGCTTGGAGGGCCGCCCCAGGGACACAGATACGCAGTATTTT. Amino acid sequence: CASSLEGRPRDTDTQYF. Drawing the rest from reference TRBV5-1 and TRBJ2-3, the complete variable domain is KAGVTQTPRYLIKTRGQQVTLSCSPISGHRSVSWYQQTPGQGLQFLFEYFSETQRNKGNFPGRFSGRQFSNSRSEMNVSTLELGDSALYLCASSLEGRPRDTDTQYFGPGTRLTVL.

There are a few counts of this clonotype. The chain couples TRBV29-1 to TRBJ2-7; D is perhaps TRBD2 (6 bases). The CDR3 totals 13 residues. The germline V and J ends were trimmed by 6 bases and 4 bases, with 16 bases remaining between them. Germline V gene lookup returns CDR1 SQVTM and CDR2 ANQGSEA. CDR3 nucleotides: TGCAGCGTCGCGGGGCCGCAGAGGTACGAGCAGTACTTC. As protein: CSVAGPQRYEQYF.

This clonotype has only a few counts. The chain links TRBV5-1 to TRBJ2-5, with 7 bases identical to TRBD2. The CDR3 length is 13 residues. CDR1 is SGHRS, CDR2 YFSETQ, per germline. V lost 4 bases and J lost 5; bases outside the gene matches: 5. The DNA for the CDR3 is TGCGCCAGCAGCCCGGCGGGGGAGGAGACCCAGTACTTC. Translating gives CASSPAGEETQYF.

The chain combines TRBV5-4 with TRBJ2-1, with 12 bases aligning to TRBD2. CDR3 length: 14 amino acids. CDR1 is SGHNT, CDR2 YYREEE, per germline (reference sequence). The junction had 5 bases not matched to a gene; V was cut back by 3 bases and J by 10 bases. CDR3 sequence reads: CASSSTSGGGEQFF. The CDR3 region has the DNA TGTGCCAGCAGCTCGACTAGCGGGGGAGGCGAGCAGTTCTTC.

The chain has TRBV6-5 and TRBJ1-1, with TRBD1 matching over 10 bases. Germline loops: CDR1 MNHEY, CDR2 SVGAGI. The CDR3 length is 15 residues. J lost 10 bases, V lost 2 bases, and 10 bases had no gene match. The CDR3 loop reads CASSYAGTGELRAFF. For the CDR3, the DNA is TGTGCCAGCAGTTACGCAGGGACAGGGGAGCTGCGAGCTTTCTTT.

V usage is TRBV6-5 and J usage is TRBJ1-2, with 7 positions matching TRBD1. Trimming removed 1 base from V and 4 bases from J; junction bases left unmatched: 3. The CDR3 is made up of 14 amino acids. Germline loops: CDR1 MNHEY, CDR2 SVGAGI. DNA for the CDR3: TGTGCCAGCAGTTACTTGACAGGGACCTATGGCTACACCTTC. This codes for CASSYLTGTYGYTF.